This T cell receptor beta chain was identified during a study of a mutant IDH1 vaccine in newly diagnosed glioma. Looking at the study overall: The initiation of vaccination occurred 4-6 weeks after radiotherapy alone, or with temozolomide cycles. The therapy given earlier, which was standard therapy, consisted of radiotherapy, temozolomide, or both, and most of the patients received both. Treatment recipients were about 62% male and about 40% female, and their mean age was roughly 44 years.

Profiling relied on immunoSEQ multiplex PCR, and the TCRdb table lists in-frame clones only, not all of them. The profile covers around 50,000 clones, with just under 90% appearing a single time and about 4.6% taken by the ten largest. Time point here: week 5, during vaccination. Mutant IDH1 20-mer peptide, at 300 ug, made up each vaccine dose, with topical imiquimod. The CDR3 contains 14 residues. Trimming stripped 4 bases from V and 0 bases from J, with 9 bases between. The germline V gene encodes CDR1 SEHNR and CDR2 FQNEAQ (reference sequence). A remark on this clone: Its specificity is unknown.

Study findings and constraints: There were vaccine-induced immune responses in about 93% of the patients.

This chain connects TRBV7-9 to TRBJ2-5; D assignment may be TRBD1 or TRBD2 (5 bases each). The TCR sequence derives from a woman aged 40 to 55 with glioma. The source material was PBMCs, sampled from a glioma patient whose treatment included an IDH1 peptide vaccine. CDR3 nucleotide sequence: TGTGCCAGCAGCTCGGGACGATACCAAGAGACCCAGTACTTC. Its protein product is CASSSGRYQETQYF.